This T cell receptor beta chain was identified in a study of blood T cell repertoires in COVID-19. Study in general: Acute and convalescent COVID-19 specimens originated in the United States, Italy and Spain. Sources were T cells, B-cell-depleted T cells, or PBMCs; the material itself was cDNA or gDNA.

Germline values: CDR1 SGHRS, CDR2 YFSETQ. Trimming stripped 1 base from V and 6 bases from J, with 8 bases between. The CDR3 sequence is 13 residues long. Per the study methods: Scientists estimated how many nucleated cells there were by amplifying reference gene primers. Assay used: immunoSEQ multiplex PCR; TCRdb lists only in-frame clones, some missing. The V and J calls and clone size were taken over from that table, and D and trimming were inferred from the DNA. Of some 200,000 clones listed, roughly 87% are singletons. The chain has TRBV5-1 and TRBJ2-1; possible D gene TRBD1, 5 bases. The TCR sequence derives from a man in his 60s with active or convalescent COVID-19. The sample comprised peripheral blood. The CDR3 nucleotides read TGCGCCAGCAGCTTGCCCCAGGGCAATGAGCAGTTCTTC. Translated, it gives CASSLPQGNEQFF.